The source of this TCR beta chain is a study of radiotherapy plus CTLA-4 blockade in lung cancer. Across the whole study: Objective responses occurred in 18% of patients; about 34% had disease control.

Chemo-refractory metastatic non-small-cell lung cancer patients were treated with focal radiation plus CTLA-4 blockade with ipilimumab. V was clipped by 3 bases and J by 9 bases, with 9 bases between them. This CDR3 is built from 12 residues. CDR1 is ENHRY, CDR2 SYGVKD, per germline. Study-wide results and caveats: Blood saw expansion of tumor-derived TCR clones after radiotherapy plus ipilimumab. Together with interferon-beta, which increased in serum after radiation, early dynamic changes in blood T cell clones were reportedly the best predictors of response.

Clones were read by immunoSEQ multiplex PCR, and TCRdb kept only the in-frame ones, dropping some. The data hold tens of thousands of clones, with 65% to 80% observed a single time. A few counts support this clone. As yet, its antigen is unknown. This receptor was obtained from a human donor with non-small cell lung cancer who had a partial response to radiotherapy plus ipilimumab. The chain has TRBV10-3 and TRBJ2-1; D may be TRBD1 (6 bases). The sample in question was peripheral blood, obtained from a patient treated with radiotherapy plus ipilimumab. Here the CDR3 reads CAISEQGFEQFF. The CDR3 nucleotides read TGTGCCATCAGTGAACAGGGCTTTGAGCAGTTCTTC.